The 21 T cell receptor beta chains in this list originate from one sample, sequenced in a study of human T cells and chemical hapten exposure. TCRdb itself ran the RACE reads through MiXCR, one entry per CDR3 protein. Of approximately 87,000 distinct CDR3 sequences listed, over 9.5% are singletons. Time point denoted: patch test 2, 6 weeks after DPC sensitization. Documented treatment: therapeutic diphenylcyclopropenone sensitization with weekly scalp DPC. The sample here was whole blood, taken in connection with sensitization to the hapten diphenylcyclopropenone (DPC). The receptors were gathered from a woman in her thirties or forties with alopecia areata. Some clones in this sample may be carry-over from other donors' samples.

The rearrangement links TRBV11-3 to TRBJ2-1, with 10 bases aligning to TRBD1. The V segment lost 5 bases and the J segment 6 bases; nucleotides outside the gene matches: 10. CDR3 size: 16 residues. Per the germline V gene, CDR1 is SGHNT and CDR2 is YENEEA. Written as DNA, the CDR3 is TGTGCCAGCAGCACCGGGACCGGGACAGGGGCCAATGAGCAGTTCTTC. Translation: CASSTGTGTGANEQFF.

The rearrangement joins TRBV19 to TRBJ1-2; 10 positions match TRBD1. Germline loops: CDR1 LNHDA, CDR2 SQIVND (reference sequence). The CDR3 length is 14 residues. J lost 7 bases, V lost 7 bases, and 9 bases had no gene match. The CDR3 DNA is TGTGCCAGTACCACGACAGGGGGCGCTTCTGGCTACACCTTC. It translates to CASTTTGGASGYTF.

The table lists this clonotype with a few counts. This sequence joins TRBV9 and TRBJ2-1; D not resolved. V was trimmed by 0 bases and J by 4 bases, leaving 11 bases between them. This CDR3 has 15 residues. CDR1 SGDLS and CDR2 YYNGEE come from the germline V gene. CDR3 bases: TGTGCCAGCAGCGTAGTACCTAAATCTTACAATGAGCAGTTCTTC. Amino acid sequence: CASSVVPKSYNEQFF. Drawing the rest from reference TRBV9 and TRBJ2-1, the complete variable domain is DSGVTQTPKHLITATGQRVTLRCSPRSGDLSVYWYQQSLDQGLQFLIQYYNGEERAKGNILERFSAQQFPDLHSELNLSSLELGDSALYFCASSVVPKSYNEQFFGPGTRLTVL.

At least ten counts were recorded for this clonotype. J is TRBJ2-2 and V is TRBV30; TRBD2 matches at 7 bases. Unmatched junction bases numbered 8, after V lost 3 bases and J lost 4 bases. Per germline, CDR1 GTSNPN and CDR2 SVGIG (reference sequence). CDR3 length: 15 amino acids. As DNA, the CDR3 is TGTGCCTGGAGGGCAGTGGGGGGGAGCACCGGGGAGCTGTTTTTT. Translated: CAWRAVGGSTGELFF.

The table lists this clonotype with many counts. CDR3 loop: CASINWREQGTTDTQYF. The CDR3, as DNA: TGTGCCAGCATCAATTGGCGGGAACAGGGTACAACAGATACGCAGTATTTT. The chain employs TRBV27 and TRBJ2-3, with D tentatively TRBD1 or TRBD2 (6 bases each). V lost 7 bases and J lost 3, with 23 bases in between. Germline lookup yields CDR1 MNHEY and CDR2 SMNVEV (reference sequence). This CDR3 has 17 residues.

The chain uses TRBV7-2 and TRBJ1-2; 8 bases fit TRBD1. This CDR3 is 16 amino acids long. Trimming removed 3 bases from V and 2 bases from J; junction bases left unmatched: 8. Germline CDR1 SGHTA, CDR2 FQGNSA. CDR3 in amino acids: CASSFSDRGANYGYTF. CDR3 coding DNA: TGTGCCAGCAGCTTTAGCGACAGGGGCGCGAACTATGGCTACACCTTC.

The sample holds many counts of this clonotype. The chain carries TRBV3-1 and TRBJ1-5; D is uncertain. This CDR3 is 15 amino acids long. The V end lost 1 base, the J end lost 1 base, and 8 bases lay between the germline ends. The V gene's germline CDR1 is LGHDT and CDR2 YNNKEL (reference sequence). This CDR3 is CASSQAGLSNQPQHF. CDR3 in DNA: TGTGCCAGCAGCCAAGCCGGACTGAGCAATCAGCCCCAGCATTTT.

For this clonotype: A much more abundant neighbour one base away suggests this may be a read error. The chain is built from TRBV18 and TRBJ1-4; D is uncertain. This CDR3 has 12 amino acids. Per germline, CDR1 KGHSH and CDR2 LQKENI. The CDR3, as DNA: TGTGCCAGCTCACCACCTAATGAAAATCTGTTTTTT. Residues: CASSPPNENLFF.

This clonotype has ten or more counts. J is TRBJ1-2 and V is TRBV5-1, with 9 bases fitting TRBD1. The CDR3 has 14 amino acids. Trimming at V came to 0 bases and at J to 6 bases, leaving 3 bases not matched to a gene. Germline V CDR1 and CDR2: SGHRS, YFSETQ. CDR3 region: CASSLEGQGDGYTF. Written as DNA, the CDR3 is TGCGCCAGCAGCTTGGAGGGACAGGGAGATGGCTACACCTTC. The whole variable domain, remainder taken from reference TRBV5-1 and TRBJ1-2, is KAGVTQTPRYLIKTRGQQVTLSCSPISGHRSVSWYQQTPGQGLQFLFEYFSETQRNKGNFPGRFSGRQFSNSRSEMNVSTLELGDSALYLCASSLEGQGDGYTFGSGTRLTVV.

The J gene is TRBJ2-1, the V gene TRBV10-3; TRBD1 aligns across 9 bases. Germline V gene sequence: CDR1 ENHRY, CDR2 SYGVKD. The CDR3 runs 14 residues. V dropped 2 bases and J dropped 15; count of bases not matched to a gene: 11. CDR3: CAISEAAWVTGGFF. The CDR3 DNA reads as TGTGCCATCAGTGAGGCTGCCTGGGTGACAGGGGGGTTCTTC.

This clonotype appeared many times. The J gene is TRBJ1-3, the V gene TRBV24-1; a possible D gene is TRBD1 (6 bases). Per germline, CDR1 KGHDR and CDR2 SFDVKD. V shed 5 bases and J shed 4 bases, with 11 bases lying between them. CDR3 size: 14 residues. This chain's CDR3 is CATSGGHSGNTIYF. CDR3 sequence (DNA): TGTGCCACCAGTGGGGGACATTCAGGAAACACCATATATTTT.

This clonotype was seen more than once but under ten times. The chain recombines TRBV7-2 with TRBJ2-3; 12 nucleotides match TRBD2. Germline V gene data show CDR1 as SGHTA and CDR2 as FQGNSA. The V and J ends lost 5 bases and 1 base, in that order; junction bases with no gene match: 4. The CDR3 is 16 amino acids. The CDR3 nucleotides read TGTGCCAGCAGCACGGGACTAGCGGGCGGCACAGATACGCAGTATTTT. Translating it yields CASSTGLAGGTDTQYF.

The V call is TRBV30, the J call TRBJ1-1; D remains ambiguous. CDR1 and CDR2 (germline): GTSNPN, SVGIG (reference sequence). This CDR3 contains 13 residues. V was shortened by 1 base and J by 0 bases, with 6 bases between the two germline ends. This CDR3 reads CAWSGNMNTEAFF. The CDR3, as DNA: TGTGCCTGGAGTGGGAACATGAACACTGAAGCTTTCTTT.

Many counts were recorded for this clonotype. The V gene is TRBV18, the J gene TRBJ2-1, with 9 bases that match TRBD2. The CDR3 runs to 16 residues. The V gene end was trimmed by 0 bases and the J gene end by 4 bases; junction bases not matched to a gene: 4. Germline-derived CDR1 and CDR2 are KGHSH and LQKENI. DNA of the CDR3: TGTGCCAGCTCACCACCGGCGGGAGGGGGATACAATGAGCAGTTCTTC. Translation: CASSPPAGGGYNEQFF. The complete variable domain, with remaining parts taken from reference TRBV18 and TRBJ2-1, reads NAGVMQNPRHLVRRRGQEARLRCSPMKGHSHVYWYRQLPEEGLKFMVYLQKENIIDESGMPKERFSAEFPKEGPSILRIQQVVRGDSAAYFCASSPPAGGGYNEQFFGPGTRLTVL.

In this sample, this clonotype turned up many times. This chain uses TRBV3-1 with TRBJ1-1, with TRBD1 identical over 7 bases. Germline CDR1 reads LGHDT; CDR2 reads YNNKEL (reference sequence). Trimming took 9 bases from V and 5 from J; bases not matched to a gene: 12. The CDR3 consists of 14 residues. Written as DNA, the CDR3 is TGTGCCAGTCGAAAAGGGGGCTTGGTTACTGAAGCTTTCTTT. It codes for CASRKGGLVTEAFF. The full variable domain, its missing parts supplied by reference TRBV3-1 and TRBJ1-1, is DTAVSQTPKYLVTQMGNDKSIKCEQNLGHDTMYWYKQDSKKFLKIMFSYNNKELIINETVPNRFSPKSPDKAHLNLHINSLELGDSAVYFCASRKGGLVTEAFFGQGTRLTVV.

The rearrangement uses TRBV20-1 and TRBJ2-1, with 11 positions matching TRBD2. Germline lookup yields CDR1 DFQATT and CDR2 SNEGSKA (reference sequence). Unmatched junction bases numbered 8, after V lost 6 bases and J lost 7 bases. The CDR3 consists of 14 residues. CDR3 sequence reads: CSAEIAGGPNEQFF. In DNA, the CDR3 is TGCAGTGCAGAGATAGCGGGAGGGCCAAATGAGCAGTTCTTC.

This clonotype was seen many times. This chain links TRBV28 with TRBJ1-1; D gene uncertain. The CDR3 spans 11 residues. Germline assignment: CDR1 MDHEN and CDR2 SYDVKM. The V end was cut by 6 bases, the J end by 6 bases, with 8 bases between. CDR3 sequence: CASRLSSEAFF. The CDR3 DNA reads TGTGCCAGCAGGCTCAGTTCTGAAGCTTTCTTT.

This clonotype was observed many times. The chain combines TRBV2 with TRBJ1-6; D uncertain. Trimming shortened V by 8 bases and J by 5 bases, and 16 bases separated the two germline ends. The length of the CDR3 is 15 residues. Looked up from germline, CDR1 is SNHLY and CDR2 is FYNNEI. The CDR3 sequence is CASARTVTNNSPLHF. Here the CDR3 DNA reads TGTGCCAGCGCGCGGACTGTTACGAATAATTCACCCCTCCACTTT.

The table lists this clonotype with a few counts. The chain couples TRBV6-5 to TRBJ2-7; 9 bases match TRBD1. The V gene's germline CDR1 is MNHEY and CDR2 SVGAGI. J gave up 4 bases and V 6 bases, and 7 bases lay outside the gene matches. The CDR3 spans 14 residues. The CDR3 region is CASRSDRGAYEQYF. The CDR3 nucleotides read TGTGCCAGCAGATCCGACAGGGGGGCATACGAGCAGTACTTC.

This clonotype came up many times. This chain joins TRBV20-1 and TRBJ2-7; a weak D match, TRBD1 (6 bases). The CDR3 spans 16 residues. V was cut by 3 bases and J by 0 bases, with 18 bases left in between. Germline V lookup: CDR1 DFQATT, CDR2 SNEGSKA (reference sequence). The CDR3 region has the DNA TGCAGTGCTAGTGAAATCTTCGGGACATTCTCCTACGAGCAGTACTTC. Translated, it gives CSASEIFGTFSYEQYF.

This clonotype occurred many times. The chain uses TRBV4-3 and TRBJ2-5; D unclear. The CDR3 covers 15 residues. Deletions cut 1 base from V and 6 bases from J, with 15 bases between. Germline CDR1 LGHNA, CDR2 YSLEER. This CDR3 reads CASSQVGSRTQTQYF. In nucleotides, the CDR3 is TGCGCCAGCAGCCAAGTGGGGTCAAGGACGCAGACCCAGTACTTC.